The present T cell receptor beta chain was sequenced within a study of blood T cell repertoires in COVID-19. Turning to the study itself: There were acute and convalescent COVID-19 samples, and they came from the United States, Italy and Spain. T cells, B-cell-depleted T cells, or PBMCs supplied cDNA or gDNA.

This CDR3 is built from 17 residues. The V segment lost 1 base and the J segment 0 bases; nucleotides outside the gene matches: 4. Germline assignment: CDR1 KGHDR and CDR2 SFDVKD. Using immunoSEQ multiplex PCR, the repertoire was profiled, and TCRdb retains in-frame clones only, with some absent. The sample holds 170,000 or so clones, about 90% seen once. Recovery among Cohort 3 donors was established by two negative PCRs, clearance, or symptom resolution. The material sequenced was PBMCs or T cells enriched from blood (not recorded which). This chain connects TRBV24-1 to TRBJ2-3; 9 bases align to TRBD1. The receptor was derived from a woman aged 45 to 65 who had recovered from COVID-19. The CDR3 nucleotides are TGTGCCACCAGTGATTTAGGGACAGGGACTAGCACAGATACGCAGTATTTT. This gives the protein CATSDLGTGTSTDTQYF.